This TCR beta chain originates from a study of T-cell memory formation after mild COVID-19. The CDR3 sequence is 14 residues long. The V and J ends lost 0 bases and 11 bases, in that order; junction bases with no gene match: 9. Germline CDR1 and CDR2: SGHRS and YFSETQ. TCRdb ran MiXCR on the 5' RACE reads and lists one entry per CDR3 protein. Of some 150,000 distinct CDR3 sequences in the sample, approximately 21% were seen once. The clonotype was recovered from an adult woman who had mild COVID-19 (a few samples of this study predate the infection). Cell type and time point are not known. J is TRBJ1-1 and V is TRBV5-1; 8 nucleotides line up with TRBD1. Material: PBMCs or a T cell subset sorted from them (not recorded which). DNA of the CDR3: TGCGCCAGCAGCTTGGATAATGGACAGGGCTTCGCTTTCTTT. It translates to CASSLDNGQGFAFF.